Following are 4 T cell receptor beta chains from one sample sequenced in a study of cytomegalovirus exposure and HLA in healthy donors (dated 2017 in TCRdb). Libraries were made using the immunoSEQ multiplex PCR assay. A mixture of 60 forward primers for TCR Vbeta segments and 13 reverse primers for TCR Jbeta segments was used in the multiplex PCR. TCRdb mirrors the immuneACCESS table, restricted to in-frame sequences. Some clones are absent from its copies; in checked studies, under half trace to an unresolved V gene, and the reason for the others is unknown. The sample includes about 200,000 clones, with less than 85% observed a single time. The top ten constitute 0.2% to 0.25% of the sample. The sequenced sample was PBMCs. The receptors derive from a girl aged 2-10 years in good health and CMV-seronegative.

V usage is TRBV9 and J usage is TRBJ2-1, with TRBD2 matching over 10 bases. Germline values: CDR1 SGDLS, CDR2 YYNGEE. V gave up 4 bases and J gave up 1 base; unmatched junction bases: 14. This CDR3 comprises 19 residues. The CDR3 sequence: CASSLRTSGPRGSYNEQFF. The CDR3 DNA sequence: TGTGCCAGCAGCTTACGGACTAGCGGCCCTCGGGGGTCCTACAATGAGCAGTTCTTC.

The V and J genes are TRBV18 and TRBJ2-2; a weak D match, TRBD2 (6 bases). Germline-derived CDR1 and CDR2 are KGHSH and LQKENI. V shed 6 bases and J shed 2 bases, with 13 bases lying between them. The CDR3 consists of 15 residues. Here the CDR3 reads CASSPGTSNTGELFF. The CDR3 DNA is TGTGCCAGCTCGCCCGGGACTTCAAACACCGGGGAGCTGTTTTTT. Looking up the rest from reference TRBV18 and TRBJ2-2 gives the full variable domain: NAGVMQNPRHLVRRRGQEARLRCSPMKGHSHVYWYRQLPEEGLKFMVYLQKENIIDESGMPKERFSAEFPKEGPSILRIQQVVRGDSAAYFCASSPGTSNTGELFFGEGSRLTVL.

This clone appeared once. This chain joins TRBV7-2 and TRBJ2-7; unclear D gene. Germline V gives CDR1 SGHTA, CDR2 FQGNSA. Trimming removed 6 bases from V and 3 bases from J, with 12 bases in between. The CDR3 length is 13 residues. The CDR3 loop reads CASRPLSRYEQYF. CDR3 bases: TGTGCCAGCAGACCTCTGTCGCGCTACGAGCAGTACTTC.

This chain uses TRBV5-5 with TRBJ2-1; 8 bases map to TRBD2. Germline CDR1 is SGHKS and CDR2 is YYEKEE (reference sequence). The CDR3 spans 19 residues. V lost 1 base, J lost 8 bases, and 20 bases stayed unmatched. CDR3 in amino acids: CASSLPTTQFSGSFDEQFF. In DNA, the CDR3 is TGTGCCAGCAGCTTGCCGACAACACAATTCAGCGGGAGTTTCGATGAGCAGTTCTTC.